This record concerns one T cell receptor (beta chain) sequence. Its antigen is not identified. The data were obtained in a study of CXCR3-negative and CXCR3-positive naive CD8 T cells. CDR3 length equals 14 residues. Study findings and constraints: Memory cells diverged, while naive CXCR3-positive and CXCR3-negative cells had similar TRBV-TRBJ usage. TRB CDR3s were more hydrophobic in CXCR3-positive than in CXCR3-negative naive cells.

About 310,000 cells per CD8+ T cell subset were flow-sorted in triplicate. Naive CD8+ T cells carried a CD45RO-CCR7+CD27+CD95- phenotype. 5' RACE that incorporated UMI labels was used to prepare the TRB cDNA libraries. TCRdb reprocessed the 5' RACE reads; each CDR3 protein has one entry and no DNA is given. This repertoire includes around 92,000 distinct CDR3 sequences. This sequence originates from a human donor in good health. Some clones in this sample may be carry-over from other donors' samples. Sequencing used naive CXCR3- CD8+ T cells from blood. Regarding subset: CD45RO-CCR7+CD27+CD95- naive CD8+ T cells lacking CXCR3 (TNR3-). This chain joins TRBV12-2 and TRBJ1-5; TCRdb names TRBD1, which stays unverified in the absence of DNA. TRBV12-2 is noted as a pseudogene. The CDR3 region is CASCSDSHNQPQHF.